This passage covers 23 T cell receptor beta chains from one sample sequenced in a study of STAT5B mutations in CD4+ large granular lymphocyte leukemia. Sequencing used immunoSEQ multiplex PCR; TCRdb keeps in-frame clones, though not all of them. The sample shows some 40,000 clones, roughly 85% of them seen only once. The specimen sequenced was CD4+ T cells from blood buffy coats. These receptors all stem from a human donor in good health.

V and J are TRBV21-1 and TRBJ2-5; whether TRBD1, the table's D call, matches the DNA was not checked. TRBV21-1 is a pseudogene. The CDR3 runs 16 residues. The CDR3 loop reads CASSKGRDRDQETQYF. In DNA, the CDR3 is TGTGCCAGCAGCAAAGGGCGGGACAGGGATCAAGAGACCCAGTACTTC.

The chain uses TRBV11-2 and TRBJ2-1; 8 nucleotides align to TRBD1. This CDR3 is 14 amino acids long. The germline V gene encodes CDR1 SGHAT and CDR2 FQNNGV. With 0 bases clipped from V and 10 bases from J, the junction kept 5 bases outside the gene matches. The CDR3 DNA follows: TGTGCCAGCAGCTTAGAAGTGACAGGGGCCGAGCAGTTCTTC. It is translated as CASSLEVTGAEQFF.

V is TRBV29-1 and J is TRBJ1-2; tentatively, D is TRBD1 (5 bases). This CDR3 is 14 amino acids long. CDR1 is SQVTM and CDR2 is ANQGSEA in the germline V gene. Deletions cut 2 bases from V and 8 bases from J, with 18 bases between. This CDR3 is CSVEPPLTPGGYTF. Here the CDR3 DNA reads TGCAGCGTTGAACCCCCTCTGACCCCAGGGGGCTACACCTTC.

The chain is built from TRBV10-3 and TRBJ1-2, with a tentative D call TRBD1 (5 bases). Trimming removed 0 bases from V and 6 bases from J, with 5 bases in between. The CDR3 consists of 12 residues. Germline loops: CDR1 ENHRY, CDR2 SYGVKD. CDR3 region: CAISESGHGYTF. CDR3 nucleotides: TGTGCCATCAGTGAGTCGGGACATGGCTACACCTTC.

The CDR3 region is CASSLAAFTDTQYF. The CDR3 DNA reads TGTGCCAGCAGCTTGGCAGCTTTCACAGATACGCAGTATTTT. The chain couples TRBV7-8 to TRBJ2-3, with D unresolved. The CDR3 spans 14 residues. Between the trimmed V and J ends, which lost 3 bases and 2 bases, there was a span of 9 bases. Per germline, CDR1 SGHVS and CDR2 FQNEAQ.

The CDR3 here is CASRQGSGELFF. The CDR3 DNA follows: TGTGCCAGTAGACAGGGGTCCGGGGAGCTGTTTTTT. The rearrangement joins TRBV19 to TRBJ2-2; 7 positions agree with TRBD1. Germline V CDR1 and CDR2: LNHDA, SQIVND (reference sequence). V shed 6 bases and J 6 bases; nucleotides not matched to a gene: 1. The CDR3 is 12 residues long.

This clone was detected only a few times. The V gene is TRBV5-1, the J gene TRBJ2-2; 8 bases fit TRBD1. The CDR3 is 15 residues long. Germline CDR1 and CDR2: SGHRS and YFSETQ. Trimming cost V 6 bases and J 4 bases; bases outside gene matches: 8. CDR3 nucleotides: TGCGCCAGCACCCCCGGACAGGGTACCACCGGGGAGCTGTTTTTT. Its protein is CASTPGQGTTGELFF.

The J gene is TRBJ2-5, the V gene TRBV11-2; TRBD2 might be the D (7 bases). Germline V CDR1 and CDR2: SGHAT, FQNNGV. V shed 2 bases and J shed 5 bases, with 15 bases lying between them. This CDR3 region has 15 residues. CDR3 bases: TGTGCCAGCAGCTTATCTGCCGGGGGGCCTGAGACCCAGTACTTC. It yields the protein CASSLSAGGPETQYF.

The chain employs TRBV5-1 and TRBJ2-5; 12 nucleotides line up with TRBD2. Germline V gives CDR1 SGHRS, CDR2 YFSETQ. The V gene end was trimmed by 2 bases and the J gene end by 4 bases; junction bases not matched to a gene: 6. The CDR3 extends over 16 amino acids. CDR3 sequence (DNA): TGCGCCAGCAGCTTCCAGACTAGCGGGAGTGGAGAGACCCAGTACTTC. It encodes CASSFQTSGSGETQYF. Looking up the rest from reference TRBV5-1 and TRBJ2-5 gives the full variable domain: KAGVTQTPRYLIKTRGQQVTLSCSPISGHRSVSWYQQTPGQGLQFLFEYFSETQRNKGNFPGRFSGRQFSNSRSEMNVSTLELGDSALYLCASSFQTSGSGETQYFGPGTRLLVL.

The CDR3 DNA reads TGTGCCAGCAGTATCCAAACAGGGGGAAGGTCACCCCTCCACTTT. Its translation is CASSIQTGGRSPLHF. This chain joins TRBV28 and TRBJ1-6; 8 bases are a match to TRBD1. Germline assignment: CDR1 MDHEN and CDR2 SYDVKM. V shed 5 bases and J 10 bases; nucleotides not matched to a gene: 10. The CDR3 runs 15 residues.

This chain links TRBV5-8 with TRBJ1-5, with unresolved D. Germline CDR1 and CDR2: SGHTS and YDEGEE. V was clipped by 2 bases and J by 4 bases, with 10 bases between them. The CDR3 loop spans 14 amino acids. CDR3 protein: CASSLYRTNQPQHF. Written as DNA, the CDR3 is TGTGCCAGCAGCTTATACAGAACAAATCAGCCCCAGCATTTT. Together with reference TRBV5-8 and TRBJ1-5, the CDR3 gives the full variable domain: EAGVTQSPTHLIKTRGQQATLRCSPISGHTSVYWYQQALGLGLQFLLWYDEGEERNRGNFPPRFSGRQFPNYSSELNVNALELEDSALYLCASSLYRTNQPQHFGDGTRLSIL.

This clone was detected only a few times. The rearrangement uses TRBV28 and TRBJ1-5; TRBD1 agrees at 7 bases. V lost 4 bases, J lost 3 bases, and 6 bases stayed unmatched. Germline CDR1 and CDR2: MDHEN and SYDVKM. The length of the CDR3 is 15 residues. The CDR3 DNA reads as TGTGCCAGCAGTTACTCTGACAGGGACAATCAGCCCCAGCATTTT. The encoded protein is CASSYSDRDNQPQHF.

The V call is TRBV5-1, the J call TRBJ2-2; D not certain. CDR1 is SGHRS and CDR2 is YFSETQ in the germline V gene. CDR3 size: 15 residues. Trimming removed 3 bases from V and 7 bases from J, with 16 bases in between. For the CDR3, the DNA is TGCGCCAGCAGCTCGTACCCGGGTTATAACGGGGAGCTGTTTTTT. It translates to CASSSYPGYNGELFF.

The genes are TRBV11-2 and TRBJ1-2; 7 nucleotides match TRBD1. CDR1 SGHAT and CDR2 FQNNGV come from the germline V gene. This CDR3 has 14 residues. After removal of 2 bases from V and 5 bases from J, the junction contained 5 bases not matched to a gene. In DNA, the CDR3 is TGTGCCAGCAGCTTAAATGAGGGGGCATATGGCTACACCTTC. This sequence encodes CASSLNEGAYGYTF.

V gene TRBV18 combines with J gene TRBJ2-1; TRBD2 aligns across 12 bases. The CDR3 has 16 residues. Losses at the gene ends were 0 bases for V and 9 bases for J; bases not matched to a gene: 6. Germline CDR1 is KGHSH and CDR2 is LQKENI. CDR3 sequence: CASSPPTSGGRGEQFF. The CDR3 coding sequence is TGTGCCAGCTCACCACCGACTAGCGGGGGCCGGGGTGAGCAGTTCTTC. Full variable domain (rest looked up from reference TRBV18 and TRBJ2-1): NAGVMQNPRHLVRRRGQEARLRCSPMKGHSHVYWYRQLPEEGLKFMVYLQKENIIDESGMPKERFSAEFPKEGPSILRIQQVVRGDSAAYFCASSPPTSGGRGEQFFGPGTRLTVL.

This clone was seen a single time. CDR3 nucleotides: TGTGCCAGCAGCCCGGTCCCGGGGAATTCACCCCTCCACTTT. Translation: CASSPVPGNSPLHF. The rearrangement joins TRBV5-6 to TRBJ1-6; D is ambiguous. Germline V lookup: CDR1 SGHDT, CDR2 YYEEEE. V lost 4 bases and J lost 7, with 12 bases in between. The CDR3 totals 14 residues.

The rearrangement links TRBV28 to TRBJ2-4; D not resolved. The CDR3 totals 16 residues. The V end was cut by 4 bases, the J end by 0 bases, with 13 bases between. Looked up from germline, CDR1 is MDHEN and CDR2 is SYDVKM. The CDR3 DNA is TGTGCCAGCAGTTCCCGACACAGTCTAGCCAAAAACATTCAGTACTTC. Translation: CASSSRHSLAKNIQYF.

CDR3 nucleotides: TGTGCCAGCAGTTTGTACGGACAGGAGACCTACGAGCAGTACTTC. This translates into CASSLYGQETYEQYF. This sequence joins TRBV6-5 and TRBJ2-7; 7 bases line up with TRBD1. The trim removed 4 bases at V and 2 bases at J, leaving 8 bases unmatched. Germline values: CDR1 MNHEY, CDR2 SVGAGI. The length of the CDR3 is 15 residues.

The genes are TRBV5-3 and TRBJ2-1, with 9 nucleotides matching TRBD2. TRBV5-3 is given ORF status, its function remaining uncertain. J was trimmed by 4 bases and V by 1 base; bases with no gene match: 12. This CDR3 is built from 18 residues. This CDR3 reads CARSLLRGGLYRYNEQFF. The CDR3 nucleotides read TGTGCCAGAAGCTTGTTGCGGGGGGGCCTCTATCGGTACAATGAGCAGTTCTTC.

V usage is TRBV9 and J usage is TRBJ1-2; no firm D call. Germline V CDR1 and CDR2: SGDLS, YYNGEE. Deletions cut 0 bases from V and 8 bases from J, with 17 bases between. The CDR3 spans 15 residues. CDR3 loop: CASSVEGSRATGYTF. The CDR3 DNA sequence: TGTGCCAGCAGCGTAGAGGGCAGCCGGGCGACCGGCTACACCTTC.

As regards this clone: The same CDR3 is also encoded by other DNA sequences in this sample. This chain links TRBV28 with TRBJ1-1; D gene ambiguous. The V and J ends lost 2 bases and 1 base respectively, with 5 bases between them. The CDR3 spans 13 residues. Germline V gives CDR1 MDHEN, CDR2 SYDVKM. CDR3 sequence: CASSLLGNTEAFF. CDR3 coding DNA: TGTGCCAGCAGTTTACTAGGGAACACTGAAGCTTTCTTT.

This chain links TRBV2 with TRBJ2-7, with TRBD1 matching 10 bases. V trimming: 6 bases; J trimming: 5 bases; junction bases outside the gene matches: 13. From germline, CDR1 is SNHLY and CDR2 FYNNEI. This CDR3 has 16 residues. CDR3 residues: CASRERPGQGYHEQYF. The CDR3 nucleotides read TGTGCCAGCAGAGAACGTCCGGGACAGGGGTATCACGAGCAGTACTTC.

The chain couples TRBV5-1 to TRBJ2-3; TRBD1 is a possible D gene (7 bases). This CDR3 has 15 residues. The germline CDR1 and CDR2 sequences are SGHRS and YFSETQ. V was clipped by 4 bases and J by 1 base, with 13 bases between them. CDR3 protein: CASSQGGRGTDTQYF. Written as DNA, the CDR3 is TGCGCCAGCAGCCAGGGGGGCAGGGGCACAGATACGCAGTATTTT.